This T cell receptor beta chain was identified during a study of PD-L1 blockade in urothelial cancer. The CDR3 has 14 residues. The V and J ends lost 3 bases and 6 bases respectively, with 16 bases between them. Per the germline V gene, CDR1 is SGHRS and CDR2 is YFSETQ. This clone occurred a few times. Time point in this sample: pretreatment peripheral blood. TCRdb's copy holds only in-frame clones and misses some; the assay was immunoSEQ multiplex PCR. The sample shows fewer than 50,000 clones, roughly four fifths of them seen only once. The V call is TRBV5-1, the J call TRBJ2-7; possibly TRBD1 for D (6 bases). The receptor was isolated from a man in his 70s with urothelial cancer. The input for sequencing was PBMCs, taken around atezolizumab (anti-PD-L1) treatment. The CDR3 DNA reads TGCGCCAGCAGCTCAACCCAGGGGCCTGGCGAGCAGTACTTC. It yields the protein CASSSTQGPGEQYF.